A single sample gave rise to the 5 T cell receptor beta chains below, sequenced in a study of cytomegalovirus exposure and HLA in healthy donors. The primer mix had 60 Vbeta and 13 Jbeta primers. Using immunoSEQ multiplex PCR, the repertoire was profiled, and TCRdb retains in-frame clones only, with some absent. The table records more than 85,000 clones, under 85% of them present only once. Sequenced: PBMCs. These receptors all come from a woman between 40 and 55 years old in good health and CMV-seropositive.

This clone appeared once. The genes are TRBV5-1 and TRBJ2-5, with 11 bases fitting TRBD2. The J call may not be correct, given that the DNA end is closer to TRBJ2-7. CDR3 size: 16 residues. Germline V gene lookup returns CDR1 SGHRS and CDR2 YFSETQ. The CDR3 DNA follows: TGCGCCAGCAGTTTTTGGACTAGCGGGTCAGTCTACGAGCAGTACTTC. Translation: CASSFWTSGSVYEQYF.

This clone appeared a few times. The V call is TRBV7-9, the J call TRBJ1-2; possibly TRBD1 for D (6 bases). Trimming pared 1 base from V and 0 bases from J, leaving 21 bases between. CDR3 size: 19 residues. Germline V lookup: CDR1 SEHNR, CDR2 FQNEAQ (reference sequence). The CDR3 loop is CASSLVARGRPRPNYGYTF. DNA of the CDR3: TGTGCCAGCAGCTTAGTTGCCAGGGGCCGGCCTCGTCCTAACTATGGCTACACCTTC.

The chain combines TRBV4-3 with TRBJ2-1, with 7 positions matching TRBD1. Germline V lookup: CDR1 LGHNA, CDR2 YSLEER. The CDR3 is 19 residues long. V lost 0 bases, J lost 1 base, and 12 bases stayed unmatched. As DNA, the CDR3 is TGCGCCAGCAGCCAAGATCCCCCACAGACAGGGAAATCCTACAATGAGCAGTTCTTC. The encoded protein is CASSQDPPQTGKSYNEQFF.

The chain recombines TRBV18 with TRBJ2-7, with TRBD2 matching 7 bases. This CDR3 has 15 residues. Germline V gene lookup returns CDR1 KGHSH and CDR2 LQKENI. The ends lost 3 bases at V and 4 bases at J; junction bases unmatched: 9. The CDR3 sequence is CASSPLGGRYYEQYF. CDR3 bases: TGTGCCAGCTCACCCCTCGGGGGGAGGTATTACGAGCAGTACTTC.

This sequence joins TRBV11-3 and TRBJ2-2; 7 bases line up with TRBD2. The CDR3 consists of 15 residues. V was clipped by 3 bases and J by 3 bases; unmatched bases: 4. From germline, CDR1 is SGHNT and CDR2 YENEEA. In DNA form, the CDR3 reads TGTGCCAGCAGCTTGCGGGGGACGGACACCGGGGAGCTGTTTTTT. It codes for CASSLRGTDTGELFF.